Listed below are T cell receptor beta chains from one sample, sequenced in a study of human T cells and chemical hapten exposure. TCRdb fed the RACE reads into MiXCR, producing one record per CDR3 protein. The sample includes roughly 180,000 distinct CDR3 sequences, approximately 20% of them seen just once. This specimen consisted of whole blood, obtained in connection with sensitization to the hapten diphenylcyclopropenone (DPC). The receptor set was obtained from a woman aged 45-59 years with alopecia areata. Some clones in this sample may be carry-over from other donors' samples. Both conserved end residues are part of each CDR3. The D gene is left open where the match is weak. Expanded clones are given a class, and other clones once, few, many or no size at all.

J gene | CDR3 length | clone size | D gene | V gene | CDR3 protein | CDR3 DNA
TRBJ2-5 | 16 | few | TRBD2 | TRBV27 | CASSLSEASGKETQYF | TGTGCCAGCAGTTTATCGGAGGCTAGCGGGAAAGAGACCCAGTACTTC
TRBJ2-5 | 16 | . | . | TRBV10-3 | CAISEPGNFRQETQYF | TGTGCCATCAGTGAACCGGGGAATTTTCGGCAAGAGACCCAGTACTTC
TRBJ1-6 | 14 | . | . | TRBV25-1 | CASSEPGEYSPLHF | TGTGCCAGCAGTGAGCCAGGGGAGTATTCACCCCTCCACTTT
TRBJ1-2 | 12 | many | . | TRBV9 | CASREGRGGYTF | TGTGCCAGTCGGGAGGGAAGGGGTGGCTACACCTTC
TRBJ2-1 | 15 | . | TRBD2 | TRBV20-1 | CSARSLAGAWNEQFF | TGCAGTGCTAGAAGTCTAGCGGGAGCTTGGAATGAGCAGTTCTTC
TRBJ2-1 | 16 | . | TRBD2 | TRBV4-1 | CASSQTGTSAYNEQFF | TGCGCCAGCAGCCAAACCGGGACTAGCGCCTACAATGAGCAGTTCTTC
TRBJ1-4 | 12 | . | . | TRBV2 | CASSGWNEKLFF | TGTGCCAGCAGTGGGTGGAATGAAAAACTGTTTTTT
TRBJ2-3 | 14 | many | . | TRBV4-2 | CASSQELMGDTQYF | TGTGCCAGCAGCCAAGAGCTTATGGGAGATACGCAGTATTTT
TRBJ2-7 | 13 | . | TRBD1 | TRBV29-1 | CSVARDRPYEQYF | TGCAGCGTCGCTCGGGACAGACCCTACGAGCAGTACTTC
TRBJ2-2 | 17 | few | TRBD2 | TRBV28 | CASIQAGLAGGTGELFF | TGTGCCAGCATCCAAGCAGGACTAGCGGGAGGCACCGGGGAGCTGTTTTTT
TRBJ1-1 | 13 | . | TRBD1 | TRBV7-3 | CASSLNRQGKAFF | TGTGCCAGCAGCTTAAACAGACAGGGAAAAGCTTTCTTT
TRBJ2-2 | 18 | . | TRBD2 | TRBV7-9 | CASSSPVGSGSHTGELFF | TGTGCCAGCAGCTCCCCGGTGGGTAGCGGGAGTCACACCGGGGAGCTGTTTTTT
TRBJ1-2 | 14 | few | . | TRBV27 | CASSLYSGGWGYTF | TGTGCCAGCAGTCTCTACTCCGGGGGCTGGGGCTACACCTTC
TRBJ1-1 | 14 | . | . | TRBV11-2 | CASSFMALNTEAFF | TGTGCCAGCAGCTTCATGGCCTTGAACACTGAAGCTTTCTTT
TRBJ1-1 | 12 | . | TRBD1 | TRBV18 | CASSQGEGEAFF | TGTGCCAGCTCGCAGGGGGAGGGCGAAGCTTTCTTT
TRBJ2-3 | 14 | few | . | TRBV7-9 | CASSLETRTDTQYF | TGTGCCAGCAGCTTAGAGACCAGAACAGATACGCAGTATTTT
TRBJ1-2 | 15 | . | TRBD1 | TRBV9 | CASSVGPGGSYGYTF | TGTGCCAGCAGCGTAGGGCCAGGGGGGAGCTATGGCTACACCTTC
TRBJ2-1 | 16 | . | TRBD2 | TRBV7-6 | CASSFSSGRSGDEQFF | TGTGCCAGCAGCTTTTCTAGCGGCCGGAGTGGGGATGAGCAGTTCTTC
TRBJ2-5 | 13 | few | . | TRBV7-3 | CASSASMGETQYF | TGTGCCAGCAGCGCCAGCATGGGGGAGACCCAGTACTTC
TRBJ2-1 | 18 | few | TRBD2 | TRBV5-1 | CASSLVSTSGSVYNEQFF | TGCGCCAGCAGCTTGGTCTCCACTAGCGGGAGCGTCTACAATGAGCAGTTCTTC
TRBJ1-3 | 13 | . | TRBD1 | TRBV30 | CAWRQGAGNTIYF | TGTGCCTGGAGGCAGGGGGCTGGAAACACCATATATTTT
TRBJ2-1 | 14 | few | TRBD2 | TRBV27 | CASRASGVINEQFF | TGTGCCAGCAGAGCTAGCGGGGTGATTAATGAGCAGTTCTTC
TRBJ2-1 | 15 | few | TRBD2 | TRBV11-2 | CASSLGTSGKNEQFF | TGTGCCAGCAGCTTAGGGACTAGCGGAAAGAATGAGCAGTTCTTC
TRBJ1-1 | 15 | . | . | TRBV2 | CASSPGTIPFSEAFF | TGTGCCAGCAGTCCAGGGACCATCCCATTTTCTGAAGCTTTCTTT
TRBJ2-1 | 14 | . | . | TRBV19 | CASSIYPSDNEQFF | TGTGCCAGTAGTATTTACCCTAGCGACAATGAGCAGTTCTTC
TRBJ2-1 | 16 | . | TRBD2 | TRBV6-6 | CASSYRGGRSYNEQFF | TGTGCCAGCAGTTACCGTGGCGGGAGGTCCTACAATGAGCAGTTCTTC
TRBJ2-2 | 14 | . | TRBD1 | TRBV20-1 | CSASRTGGTGELFF | TGCAGTGCTTCACGGACAGGGGGGACCGGGGAGCTGTTTTTT
TRBJ2-1 | 13 | . | . | TRBV12-3/TRBV12-4 | CASSLSMANEQFF | TGTGCCAGCAGTCTAAGTATGGCCAATGAGCAGTTCTTC
TRBJ2-1 | 15 | . | . | TRBV7-2 | CASSLGSASYNEQFF | TGTGCCAGCAGCTTAGGTAGCGCCTCCTACAATGAGCAGTTCTTC
TRBJ2-3 | 14 | few | . | TRBV10-3 | CAITPTRSTDTQYF | TGTGCCATCACTCCGACTCGTTCCACAGATACGCAGTATTTT
TRBJ2-1 | 16 | once | TRBD2 | TRBV12-3/TRBV12-4 | CASTQTRGDGRNEQFF | TGTGCCAGCACGCAAACTCGGGGGGACGGGAGGAATGAGCAGTTCTTC
TRBJ2-1 | 18 | few | . | TRBV9 | CASSARAGRDIIHNEQFF | TGTGCCAGCAGCGCCCGTGCGGGAAGGGACATAATCCACAATGAGCAGTTCTTC
TRBJ2-5 | 14 | . | . | TRBV6-5 | CASSYMRGQETQYF | TGTGCCAGCAGTTACATGCGGGGCCAAGAGACCCAGTACTTC
TRBJ2-3 | 15 | . | TRBD2 | TRBV25-1 | CASSEYKTSLDTQYF | TGTGCCAGCAGTGAATATAAGACTAGCTTAGATACGCAGTATTTT
TRBJ1-6 | 17 | many | . | TRBV2 | CASTQSTVQGSNSPLHF | TGTGCCAGCACCCAATCGACCGTCCAGGGGTCTAATTCACCCCTCCACTTT
TRBJ2-1 | 15 | . | TRBD1 | TRBV24-1 | CATSDPGQGSNEQFF | TGTGCCACCAGTGATCCTGGACAGGGATCCAATGAGCAGTTCTTC
TRBJ2-7 | 15 | . | TRBD1 | TRBV20-1 | CSARDRGQATYEQYF | TGCAGTGCTAGAGATAGGGGACAGGCGACCTACGAGCAGTACTTC
TRBJ2-5 | 16 | . | TRBD1 | TRBV3-1 | CASKDLTGTGFETQYF | TGTGCCAGCAAGGACTTGACCGGGACAGGGTTTGAGACCCAGTACTTC
TRBJ2-6 | 17 | . | . | TRBV6-6 | CASSYGGVSSGANVLTF | TGTGCCAGCAGTTACGGCGGGGTCAGCTCTGGGGCCAACGTCCTGACTTTC
TRBJ2-2 | 17 | many | TRBD2 | TRBV12-3/TRBV12-4 | CASRTSGRAPYTGELFF | TGTGCCAGCAGAACTAGCGGGAGGGCCCCCTACACCGGGGAGCTGTTTTTT
TRBJ2-2 | 14 | many | . | TRBV5-6 | CASSRRRLTGELFF | TGTGCCAGCAGCAGACGTCGGCTCACCGGGGAGCTGTTTTTT
TRBJ2-3 | 16 | few | TRBD1 | TRBV20-1 | CSAEGSRQGAWDTQYF | TGCAGTGCTGAAGGGTCGAGACAGGGGGCTTGGGATACGCAGTATTTT
TRBJ2-1 | 12 | few | . | TRBV5-7 | CASSPSTEEQFF | TGTGCCAGCAGCCCTTCGACCGAGGAGCAGTTCTTC
TRBJ2-5 | 15 | few | . | TRBV7-9 | CASSPLLAVQETQYF | TGTGCCAGCAGCCCTCTCCTAGCTGTACAAGAGACCCAGTACTTC
TRBJ1-5 | 16 | few | . | TRBV15 | CATSRDANRAAQPQHF | TGTGCCACCAGCAGAGATGCGAACAGGGCGGCTCAGCCCCAGCATTTT
TRBJ2-5 | 11 | . | . | TRBV6-1 | CASSEPETQYF | TGTGCCAGCAGTGAACCTGAGACCCAGTACTTC
TRBJ2-6 | 14 | . | . | TRBV11-2 | CASSSPWGANVLTF | TGTGCCAGCAGCTCCCCTTGGGGGGCCAACGTCCTGACTTTC
TRBJ1-1 | 13 | . | TRBD1 | TRBV29-1 | CSVDLPGGTEAFF | TGCAGCGTTGATCTTCCAGGGGGCACTGAAGCTTTCTTT